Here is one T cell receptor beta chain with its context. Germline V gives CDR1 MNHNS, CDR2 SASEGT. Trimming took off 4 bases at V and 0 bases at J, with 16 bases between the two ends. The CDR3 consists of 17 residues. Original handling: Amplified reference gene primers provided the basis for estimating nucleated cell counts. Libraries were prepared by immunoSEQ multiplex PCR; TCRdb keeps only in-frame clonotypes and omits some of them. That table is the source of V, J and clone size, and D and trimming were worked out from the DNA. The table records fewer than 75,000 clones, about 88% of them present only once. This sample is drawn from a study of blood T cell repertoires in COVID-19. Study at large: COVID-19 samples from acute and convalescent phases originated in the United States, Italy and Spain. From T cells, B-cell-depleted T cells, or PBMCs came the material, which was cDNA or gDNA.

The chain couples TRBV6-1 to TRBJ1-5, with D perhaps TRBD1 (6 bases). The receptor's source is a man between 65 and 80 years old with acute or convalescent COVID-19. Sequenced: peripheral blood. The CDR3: CASSVRGLGYSNQPQHF. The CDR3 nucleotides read TGTGCCAGCAGTGTGCGGGGGCTAGGCTATAGCAATCAGCCCCAGCATTTT.